This TCR beta chain was observed in a study of blood T cell repertoires in COVID-19. This CDR3 comprises 13 residues. Germline CDR1 reads SGHRS; CDR2 reads YFSETQ. V lost 4 bases, J lost 2 bases, and 7 bases lay in between. Repertoires were generated with immunoSEQ multiplex PCR, while TCRdb's copy carries only in-frame clones and drops some. The repertoire holds 200,000 to 300,000 clones, with roughly 79% as singletons. The V call is TRBV5-1, the J call TRBJ1-3; D is undetermined. Source material: peripheral blood. This receptor was obtained from a woman of 80 years or more with acute or convalescent COVID-19. Here the CDR3 DNA reads TGCGCCAGCAGCGAAGGAGCTGGAAACACCATATATTTT. Its protein product is CASSEGAGNTIYF.